Each of the 21 T cell receptor beta chains below was sequenced from the same sample in a study of cytomegalovirus exposure and HLA in healthy donors. The PCR employed 60 Vbeta primers together with 13 Jbeta primers. Method: immunoSEQ multiplex PCR; TCRdb's copy keeps in-frame clones and lacks some. The profile shows some 150,000 clones, roughly 80% of them singletons. Sequencing was done on a sample of PBMCs. These receptors were taken from a woman aged 25 to 39 in good health and CMV-seropositive.

The CDR3 DNA sequence: TGTGCCAGCAGCTTAGGTCAGGGGACGGATGGCTACACCTTC. Its protein product is CASSLGQGTDGYTF. The gene calls are TRBV7-9 and TRBJ1-2, with D possibly being TRBD1 (6 bases). Germline V gene sequence: CDR1 SEHNR, CDR2 FQNEAQ (reference sequence). This CDR3 contains 14 residues. Trimming stripped 1 base from V and 6 bases from J, with 12 bases between.

The chain links TRBV28 to TRBJ2-7; 7 bases align to TRBD1. Germline CDR1 and CDR2: MDHEN and SYDVKM. The CDR3 totals 14 residues. The junction had 4 bases not matched to a gene; V was cut back by 5 bases and J by 0 bases. CDR3: CASSRQGHSYEQYF. CDR3 sequence (DNA): TGTGCCAGCAGTCGACAGGGCCACTCCTACGAGCAGTACTTC.

The gene calls are TRBV5-1 and TRBJ2-4; no clear D. The ends were cut back, 2 bases at V and 5 bases at J, with 8 bases in the middle. This CDR3 comprises 13 residues. Germline V CDR1 and CDR2: SGHRS, YFSETQ. The CDR3 loop reads CASSLTTENIQYF. DNA for the CDR3: TGCGCCAGCAGCTTAACAACAGAAAACATTCAGTACTTC.

The chain joins TRBV7-6 to TRBJ1-6, with 7 bases aligning to TRBD1. The CDR3 runs 15 residues. Germline V CDR1 and CDR2: SGHVS, FNYEAQ. The ends lost 4 bases at V and 6 bases at J; junction bases unmatched: 6. DNA of the CDR3: TGTGCCAGCAGCTCTGTGACAGGGACTAATTCACCCCTCCACTTT. Encoded protein: CASSSVTGTNSPLHF. Supplemented by reference TRBV7-6 and TRBJ1-6, the full variable domain reads GAGVSQSPRYKVTKRGQDVALRCDPISGHVSLYWYRQALGQGPEFLTYFNYEAQQDKSGLPNDRFSAERPEGSISTLTIQRTEQRDSAMYRCASSSVTGTNSPLHFGNGTRLTVT.

This clone was recorded only once. V gene TRBV5-3 combines with J gene TRBJ1-6, with TRBD1 as a possible D gene (5 bases). TRBV5-3 is identified as an open reading frame with a role that is uncertain. Trimming left V 4 bases short and J 0 bases short, with 11 bases between. The CDR3 has 16 amino acids. CDR3 nucleotide sequence: TGTGCCAGAAGCCGGCGGGGGGACTCCTATAATTCACCCCTCCACTTT. It encodes CARSRRGDSYNSPLHF.

This clone was picked up a small number of times. The chain combines TRBV9 with TRBJ1-5, with TRBD1 matching over 8 bases. Losses at the gene ends were 3 bases for V and 1 base for J; bases not matched to a gene: 3. Looked up from germline, CDR1 is SGDLS and CDR2 is YYNGEE. This CDR3 has 15 amino acids. This CDR3 is CASSATGGSNQPQHF. The CDR3, as DNA: TGTGCCAGCAGCGCCACAGGGGGGAGCAATCAGCCCCAGCATTTT.

The chain joins TRBV27 to TRBJ2-7; TRBD1 matches 8 bases. The germline V gene encodes CDR1 MNHEY and CDR2 SMNVEV (reference sequence). V was clipped by 5 bases and J by 2 bases; unmatched bases: 11. The CDR3 contains 16 residues. Written as DNA, the CDR3 is TGTGCCAGCAGTCCCTCAACGGGACAGGCTCCCTACGAGCAGTACTTC. Its translation: CASSPSTGQAPYEQYF.

This clone was picked up a small number of times. This chain joins TRBV5-6 and TRBJ1-2; perhaps TRBD1 as D (5 bases). V was pared by 3 bases and J by 8 bases, with 23 bases between. Looked up from germline, CDR1 is SGHDT and CDR2 is YYEEEE. The CDR3 is 16 residues long. This CDR3 reads CASSSFWGVDSKGYTF. CDR3 nucleotide sequence: TGTGCCAGCAGCTCGTTTTGGGGGGTCGACTCAAAGGGCTACACCTTC.

The gene calls are TRBV9 and TRBJ1-5, with 7 nucleotides matching TRBD1. This CDR3 spans 15 amino acids. Unmatched junction bases numbered 10, after V lost 3 bases and J lost 7 bases. Germline loops: CDR1 SGDLS, CDR2 YYNGEE. The CDR3 sequence: CASSAGGTGAQPQHF. The CDR3 region has the DNA TGTGCCAGCAGCGCCGGAGGTACAGGGGCCCAGCCCCAGCATTTT.

This chain connects TRBV29-1 to TRBJ2-1; unclear D gene. Germline V gene lookup returns CDR1 SQVTM and CDR2 ANQGSEA. Trimming left V 7 bases short and J 0 bases short, with 13 bases between. This CDR3 comprises 14 residues. The CDR3 nucleotides read TGCAGCGCCGCTTCAGGTAGCTCCTACAATGAGCAGTTCTTC. The encoded protein is CSAASGSSYNEQFF.

Written as DNA, the CDR3 is TGTGCCAGCAGCCTAAGTGGGACTAGCGCCGACGGGACCCAGTACTTC. This translates into CASSLSGTSADGTQYF. V gene TRBV7-3 combines with J gene TRBJ2-5; 10 positions match TRBD2. The CDR3 runs 16 residues. The junction had 13 bases not matched to a gene; V was cut back by 5 bases and J by 7 bases. Germline V gene lookup returns CDR1 SGHTA and CDR2 FQGTGA.

The gene calls are TRBV2 and TRBJ1-3; D not resolved. Germline V gene data show CDR1 as SNHLY and CDR2 as FYNNEI. The CDR3 extends over 15 amino acids. Trimming took 6 bases from V and 4 from J, leaving 16 bases between them. CDR3 DNA: TGTGCCAGCAGGCCCCTTCGGGCGGGGGGAAACACCATATATTTT. Translating gives CASRPLRAGGNTIYF.

This clone came up once. The DNA for the CDR3 is TGTGCCAGCAGCTTGGGTGTGAGGAACACAGATACGCAGTATTTT. It encodes CASSLGVRNTDTQYF. The genes are TRBV5-8 and TRBJ2-3, with D hard to call. The ends were cut back, 0 bases at V and 2 bases at J, with 10 bases in the middle. Germline V gives CDR1 SGHTS, CDR2 YDEGEE. The CDR3 spans 15 residues.

The chain joins TRBV19 to TRBJ2-1, with 9 bases fitting TRBD1. The CDR3 runs 15 residues. Germline trimming cut 3 bases from V and 5 bases from J; bases unmatched to any gene: 5. Germline lookup yields CDR1 LNHDA and CDR2 SQIVND (reference sequence). CDR3 residues: CASSMGQGDNNEQFF. The DNA for the CDR3 is TGTGCCAGTAGTATGGGACAGGGCGATAACAATGAGCAGTTCTTC.

This clone was seen a few times. The chain has TRBV7-9 and TRBJ1-4; 8 positions agree with TRBD1. Germline assignment: CDR1 SEHNR and CDR2 FQNEAQ (reference sequence). The CDR3 runs to 16 residues. The J segment lost 8 bases and the V segment lost 0 bases, leaving 8 bases of the junction unmatched. The DNA for the CDR3 is TGTGCCAGCAGCTTAGCGCGGGACAGGACCGGAGAAAAACTGTTTTTT. Residues: CASSLARDRTGEKLFF.

This clone showed up just once. The chain uses TRBV10-3 and TRBJ1-2; D not resolved. The CDR3 is 12 residues long. Germline values: CDR1 ENHRY, CDR2 SYGVKD. With 0 bases removed from V and 11 bases from J, the gap between germline ends came to 10 bases. Here the CDR3 reads CAISESTRQYTF. Written as DNA, the CDR3 is TGTGCCATCAGTGAGTCTACAAGACAATACACCTTC.

This clone was seen more than once but under ten times. V and J are TRBV4-3 and TRBJ2-5; a possible D gene is TRBD1 (6 bases). Trimming took 2 bases from V and 5 from J, leaving 12 bases between them. The CDR3 runs 14 residues. The germline gives CDR1 LGHNA, CDR2 YSLEER. Here the CDR3 DNA reads TGCGCCAGCAGCCAAATGGACAGAGGGGAGACCCAGTACTTC. Translating it yields CASSQMDRGETQYF.

The genes are TRBV7-3 and TRBJ2-2; D gene unclear. This CDR3 is 14 amino acids long. Per germline, CDR1 SGHTA and CDR2 FQGTGA. Trimming took off 5 bases at V and 4 bases at J, with 11 bases between the two ends. CDR3 region: CASSPFPGTGELFF. The CDR3 coding sequence is TGTGCCAGCAGCCCTTTTCCGGGCACCGGGGAGCTGTTTTTT.

The V gene is TRBV19, the J gene TRBJ2-2; TRBD2 matches 11 bases. V shed 5 bases, J shed 5 bases, and the junction held 10 bases outside the gene matches. Germline V gene lookup returns CDR1 LNHDA and CDR2 SQIVND (reference sequence). The CDR3 is 17 residues long. The CDR3 nucleotides read TGTGCCAGTAGTTCCCTAGCGGGGGGTCGGAGGACCGGGGAGCTGTTTTTT. Residues: CASSSLAGGRRTGELFF.

A single count supports this clone. The chain links TRBV11-3 to TRBJ1-1, with a possible D match to TRBD1 (5 bases). The CDR3 is 13 amino acids. Deletions cut 5 bases from V and 3 bases from J, with 10 bases between. From germline, CDR1 is SGHNT and CDR2 YENEEA. This CDR3 reads CASSHRGYTEAFF. In DNA form, the CDR3 reads TGTGCCAGCAGCCATCGGGGGTACACTGAAGCTTTCTTT.

This chain joins TRBV5-1 and TRBJ1-2; 9 bases match TRBD1. This CDR3 spans 14 amino acids. J lost 7 bases, V lost 3 bases, and 7 bases had no gene match. CDR1 SGHRS and CDR2 YFSETQ come from the germline V gene. The CDR3 reads CASSSATGGRGYTF. CDR3 nucleotides: TGCGCCAGCAGCTCGGCGACAGGGGGACGTGGCTACACCTTC.